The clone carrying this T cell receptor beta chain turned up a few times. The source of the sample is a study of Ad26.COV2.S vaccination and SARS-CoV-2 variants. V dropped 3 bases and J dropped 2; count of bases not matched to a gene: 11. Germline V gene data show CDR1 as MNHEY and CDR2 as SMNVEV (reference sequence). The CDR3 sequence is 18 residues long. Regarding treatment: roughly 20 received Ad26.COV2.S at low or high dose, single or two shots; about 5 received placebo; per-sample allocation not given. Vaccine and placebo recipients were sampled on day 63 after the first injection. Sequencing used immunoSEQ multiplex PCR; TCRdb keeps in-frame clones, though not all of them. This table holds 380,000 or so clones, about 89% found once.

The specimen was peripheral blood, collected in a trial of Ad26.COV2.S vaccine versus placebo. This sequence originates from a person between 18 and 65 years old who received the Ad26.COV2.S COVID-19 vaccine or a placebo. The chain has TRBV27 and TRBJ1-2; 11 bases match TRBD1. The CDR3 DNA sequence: TGTGCCAGCAGTTTTCTTGGACAGGGGGCCCTTCCCAACTATGGCTACACCTTC. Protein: CASSFLGQGALPNYGYTF.